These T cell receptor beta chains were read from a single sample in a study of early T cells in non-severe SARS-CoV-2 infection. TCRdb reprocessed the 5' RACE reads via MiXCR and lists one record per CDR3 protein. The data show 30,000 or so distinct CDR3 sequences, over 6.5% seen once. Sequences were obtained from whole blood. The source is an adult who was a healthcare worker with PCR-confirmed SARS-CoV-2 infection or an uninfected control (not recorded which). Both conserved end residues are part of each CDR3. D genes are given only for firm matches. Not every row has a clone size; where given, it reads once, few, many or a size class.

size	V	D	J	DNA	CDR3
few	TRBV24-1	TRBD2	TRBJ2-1	TGTGCCACCAGGGGGGGGAGCTCCTACAATGAGCAGTTCTTC	CATRGGSSYNEQFF
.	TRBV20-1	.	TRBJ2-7	TGCAGTGCTGGCCGGGACACTTACTACGAGCAGTACTTC	CSAGRDTYYEQYF
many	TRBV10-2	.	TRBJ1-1	TGCGCCAGCAGTGAGTCCGCAGAGAACACTGAAGCTTTCTTT	CASSESAENTEAFF
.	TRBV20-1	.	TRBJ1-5	TGCAGTGCTTACCTCGGAACGGCGAATCAGCCCCAGCATTTT	CSAYLGTANQPQHF
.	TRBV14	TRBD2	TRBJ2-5	TGTGCCAGCAGCCAAAACGGGACTAGCGGGAGGGCCGCGAAAGAGACCCAGTACTTC	CASSQNGTSGRAAKETQYF
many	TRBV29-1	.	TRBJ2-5	TGCAGCGCTTCCCGGGACTTAGAGACCCAGTACTTC	CSASRDLETQYF
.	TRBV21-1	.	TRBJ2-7	TGTGCCAGCAGCAAAGGGCGGGTCCGGCGTACTAGCTCCTACGAGCAGTACTTC	CASSKGRVRRTSSYEQYF
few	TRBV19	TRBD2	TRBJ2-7	TGTGCCAGTAGTATTGAAACGACTAGCGGGATCTCCTACGAGCAGTACTTC	CASSIETTSGISYEQYF
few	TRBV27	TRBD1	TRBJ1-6	TGTGCCAGCAGTTCTACAATCCGGGCCCAGGGGGATTCACCCCTCCACTTT	CASSSTIRAQGDSPLHF
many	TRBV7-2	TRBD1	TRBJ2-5	TGTGCCAGCAGCTTAGGACAGGGCGTTGAGACCCAGTACTTC	CASSLGQGVETQYF
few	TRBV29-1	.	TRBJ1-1	TGCAGCGTTTCCGGACAGCCCAACACTGAAGCTTTCTTT	CSVSGQPNTEAFF
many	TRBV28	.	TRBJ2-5	TGTGCCAGCAGCGCTCTCCAAGAGACCCAGTACTTC	CASSALQETQYF
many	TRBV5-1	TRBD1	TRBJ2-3	TGCGCCAGCAGCCGGCAGGGGGGCACAGATACGCAGTATTTT	CASSRQGGTDTQYF
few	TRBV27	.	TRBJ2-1	TGTGCCAGCAGCCAACTTCATGGGGCTCGCAATGAGCAGTTCTTC	CASSQLHGARNEQFF
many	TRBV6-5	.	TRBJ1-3	TGTGCCAGCAGTTACGACGGATCCTCTGGAAACACCATATATTTT	CASSYDGSSGNTIYF
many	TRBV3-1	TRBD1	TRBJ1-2	TGTGCCAGCAGCCAATCCGACAGGGGTAACTATGGCTACACCTTC	CASSQSDRGNYGYTF
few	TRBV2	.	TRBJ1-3	TGTGCCAGCAGTACAGGGCCTGGAAACACCGCATATTTT	CASSTGPGNTAYF
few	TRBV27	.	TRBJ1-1	TGTGCCAGCAGAAAGGTCGACCGAACTTTCTTT	CASRKVDRTFF
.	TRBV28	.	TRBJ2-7	TGTGCCAGCAGTCCCCCCGGGTACGAGCAGTACTTC	CASSPPGYEQYF
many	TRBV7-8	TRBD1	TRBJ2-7	TGTGCCAGCAGCTTGGGACAGTACGAGCAGTACTTC	CASSLGQYEQYF
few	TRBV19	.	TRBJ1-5	TGTGCCAGTAGTATTGGGGGGCAGGGCGGCCAGCCCCAGCATTTT	CASSIGGQGGQPQHF
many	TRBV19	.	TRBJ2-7	TGTGCCACCAAAGAAGACTGGGGGCTGGCCTACGAGCAGTACTTC	CATKEDWGLAYEQYF
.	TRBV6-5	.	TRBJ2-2	TGTGCCAGCTCCCATCAAAGCGGGCGCACCGGGGAGCTGTTTTTT	CASSHQSGRTGELFF
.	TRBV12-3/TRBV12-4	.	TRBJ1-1	TGTGCCAGCAGGTCCTCAGGGAGAGTACCGAACACTGAAGCTTTCTTT	CASRSSGRVPNTEAFF
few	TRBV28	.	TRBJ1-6	TGTGCCAGCAGCCGCTCCGGAAGGAATTCACCCCTCCACTTT	CASSRSGRNSPLHF
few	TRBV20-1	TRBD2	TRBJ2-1	TGCAGTGCTCAGCGGGGCCTTAAGCAGTTCTTC	CSAQRGLKQFF
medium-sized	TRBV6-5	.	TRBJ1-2	TGTGCCAGCAGTTCCATCCCCGGCACAGCCTATACTAACTATGGCTACACCTTC	CASSSIPGTAYTNYGYTF
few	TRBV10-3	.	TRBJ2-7	TGTGCCATCAGTGATTCCTACGAGCAGTACTTC	CAISDSYEQYF
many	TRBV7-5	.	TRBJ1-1	.	CISVPEAYNPEAFF
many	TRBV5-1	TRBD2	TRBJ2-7	TGCGCCAGCAGCCCTGGGATCGCGACTAGCGGTCCATCCTACGAGCAGTACTTC	CASSPGIATSGPSYEQYF
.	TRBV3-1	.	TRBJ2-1	TGTGCCAGCAGCCAAGCCCGCACTGGGGGCGATGAGCAGTTCTTC	CASSQARTGGDEQFF
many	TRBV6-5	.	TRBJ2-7	TGTGCCAGCAGTTACTCGTCGGTGACTGGCTCCTACGAGCAGTACTTC	CASSYSSVTGSYEQYF
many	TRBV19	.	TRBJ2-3	TGTGCCAGTAGTATCGGTGGCACCACAGATACGCAGTATTTT	CASSIGGTTDTQYF
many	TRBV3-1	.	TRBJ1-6	TGTGCCAGCAGCCAAGTCTCAGGCCGAAGTTCACCCCTCCACTTT	CASSQVSGRSSPLHF
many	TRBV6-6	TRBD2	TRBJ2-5	TGTGCCAGCAGTCCGGGACTAGCGGGAGTGGAGACCCAGTACTTC	CASSPGLAGVETQYF
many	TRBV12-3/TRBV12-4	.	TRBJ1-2	TGTGCCAGCACTCCCGGCCGAAAGAACTATGGCTACACCTTC	CASTPGRKNYGYTF
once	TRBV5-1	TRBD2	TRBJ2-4	TGCGCCAGCAGCTTGGGAGCGGGAGGGGCCAAAAACATTCAGTACTTC	CASSLGAGGAKNIQYF
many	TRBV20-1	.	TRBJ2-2	TGCAGTGCGCCCTACAGGGAAAACACCGGGGAGCTGTTTTTT	CSAPYRENTGELFF
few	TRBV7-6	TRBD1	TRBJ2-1	TGTGCCAGCAGCTCTCTACCAGGGGGCTACAATGAGCAGTTCTTC	CASSSLPGGYNEQFF
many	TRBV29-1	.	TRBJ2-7	TGCAGCGTGGGGGACCCTACCATCTACGAGCAGTACTTC	CSVGDPTIYEQYF